This TCR beta chain came from a study of blood T cell repertoires in COVID-19. Assay: immunoSEQ multiplex PCR; the TCRdb copy retains only in-frame clones and omits some. The table lists tens of thousands of clones, roughly 83% of them singletons. V was clipped by 3 bases and J by 5 bases; unmatched bases: 10. The CDR3 is 15 residues long. Germline lookup yields CDR1 DFQATT and CDR2 SNEGSKA (reference sequence). V is TRBV20-1 and J is TRBJ2-3; 8 nucleotides agree with TRBD2. This sequence was found in a man aged 25-45 years with COVID-19, enrolled during active disease. Sample: peripheral blood. CDR3 bases: TGCAGTGCTAGTTCCAGCGGGAGAGCTAGAGATACGCAGTATTTT. It is translated as CSASSSGRARDTQYF.